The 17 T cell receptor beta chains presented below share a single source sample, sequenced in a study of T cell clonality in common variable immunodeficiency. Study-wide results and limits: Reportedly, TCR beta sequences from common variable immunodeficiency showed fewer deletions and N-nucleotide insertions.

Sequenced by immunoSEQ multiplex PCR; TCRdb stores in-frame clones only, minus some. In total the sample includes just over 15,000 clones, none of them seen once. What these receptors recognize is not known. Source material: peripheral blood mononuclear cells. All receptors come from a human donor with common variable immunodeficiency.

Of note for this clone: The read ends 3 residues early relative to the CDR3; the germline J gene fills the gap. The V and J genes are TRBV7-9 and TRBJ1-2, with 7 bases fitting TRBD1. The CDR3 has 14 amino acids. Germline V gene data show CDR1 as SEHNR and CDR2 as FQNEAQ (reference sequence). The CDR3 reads CASSLGDSGSRYTF. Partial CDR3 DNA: TGTGCCAGCAGCTTAGGGGACAGCGGGTCGCGC.

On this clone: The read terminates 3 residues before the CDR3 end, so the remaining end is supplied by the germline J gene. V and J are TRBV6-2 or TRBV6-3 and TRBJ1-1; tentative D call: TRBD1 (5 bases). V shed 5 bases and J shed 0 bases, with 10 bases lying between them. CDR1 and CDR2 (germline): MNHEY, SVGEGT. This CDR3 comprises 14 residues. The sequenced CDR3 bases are TGTGCCAGCAGTCAGGGATTCCTGAACACTGAA. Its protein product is CASSQGFLNTE. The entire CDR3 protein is CASSQGFLNTEAFF.

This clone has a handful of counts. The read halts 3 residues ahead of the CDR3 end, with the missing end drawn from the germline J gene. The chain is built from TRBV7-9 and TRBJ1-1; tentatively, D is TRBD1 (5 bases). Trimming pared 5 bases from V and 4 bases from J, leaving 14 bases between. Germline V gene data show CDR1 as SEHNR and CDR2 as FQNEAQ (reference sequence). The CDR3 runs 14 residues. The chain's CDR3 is CASSLSQGSTEAFF. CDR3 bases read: TGTGCCAGCAGCCTGTCGCAGGGAAGCACTGAA.

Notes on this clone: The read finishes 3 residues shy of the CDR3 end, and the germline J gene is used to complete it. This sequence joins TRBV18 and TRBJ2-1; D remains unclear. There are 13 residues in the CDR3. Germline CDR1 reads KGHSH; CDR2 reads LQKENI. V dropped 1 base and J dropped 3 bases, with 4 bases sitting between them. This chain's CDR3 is CASSPLIYNEQFF. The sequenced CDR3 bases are TGTGCCAGCTCACCACTCATCTACAATGAG.

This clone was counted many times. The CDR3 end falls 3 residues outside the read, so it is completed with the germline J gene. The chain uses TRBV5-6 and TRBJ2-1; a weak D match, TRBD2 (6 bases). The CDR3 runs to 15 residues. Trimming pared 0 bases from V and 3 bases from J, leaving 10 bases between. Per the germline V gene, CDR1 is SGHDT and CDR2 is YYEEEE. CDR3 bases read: TGTGCCAGCAGCTTGGGGCTAGCGAGCTACAATGAG. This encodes CASSLGLASYNE. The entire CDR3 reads CASSLGLASYNEQFF.

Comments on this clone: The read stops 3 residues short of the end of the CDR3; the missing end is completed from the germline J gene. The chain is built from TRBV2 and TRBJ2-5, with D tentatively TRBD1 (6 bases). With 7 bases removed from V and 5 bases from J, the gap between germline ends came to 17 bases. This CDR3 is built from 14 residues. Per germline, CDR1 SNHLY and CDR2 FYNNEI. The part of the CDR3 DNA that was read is TGTGCCAGCACCTCCGTCGACAGGTCGGAGACC. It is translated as CASTSVDRSET. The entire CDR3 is CASTSVDRSETQYF.

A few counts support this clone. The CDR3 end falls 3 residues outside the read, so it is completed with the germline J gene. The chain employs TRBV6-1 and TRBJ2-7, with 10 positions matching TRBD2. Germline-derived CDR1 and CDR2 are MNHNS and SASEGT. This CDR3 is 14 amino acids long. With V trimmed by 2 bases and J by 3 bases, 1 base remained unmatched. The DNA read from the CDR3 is TGTGCCAGCAGTGAACGGACTAGCGGCTACGAG. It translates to CASSERTSGYE. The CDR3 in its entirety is CASSERTSGYEQYF.

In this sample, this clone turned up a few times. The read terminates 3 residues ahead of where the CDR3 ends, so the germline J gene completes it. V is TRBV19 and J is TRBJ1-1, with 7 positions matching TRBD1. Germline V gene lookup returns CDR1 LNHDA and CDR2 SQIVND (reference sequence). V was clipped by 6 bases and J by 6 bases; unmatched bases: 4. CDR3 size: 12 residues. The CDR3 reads CASSRQGSEAFF. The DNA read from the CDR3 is TGTGCCAGTAGCCGACAGGGCTCTGAA. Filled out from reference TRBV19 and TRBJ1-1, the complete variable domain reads DGGITQSPKYLFRKEGQNVTLSCEQNLNHDAMYWYRQDPGQGLRLIYYSQIVNDFQKGDIAEGYSVSREKKESFPLTVTSAQKNPTAFYLCASSRQGSEAFFGQGTRLTVV.

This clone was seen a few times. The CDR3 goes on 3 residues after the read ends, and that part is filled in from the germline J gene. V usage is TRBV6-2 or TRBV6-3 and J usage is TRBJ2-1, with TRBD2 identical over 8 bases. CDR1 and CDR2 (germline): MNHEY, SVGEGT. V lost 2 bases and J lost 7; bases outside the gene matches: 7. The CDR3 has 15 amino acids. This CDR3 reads CASSYRGLEKNEQFF. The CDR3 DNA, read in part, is TGTGCCAGCAGTTACCGGGGACTAGAAAAAAATGAG.

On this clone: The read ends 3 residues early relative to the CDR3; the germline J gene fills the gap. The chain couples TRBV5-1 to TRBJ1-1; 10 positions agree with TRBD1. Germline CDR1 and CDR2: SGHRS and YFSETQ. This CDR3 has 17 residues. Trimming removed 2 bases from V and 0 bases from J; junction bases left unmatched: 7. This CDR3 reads CASSFSRDRGMNTEAFF. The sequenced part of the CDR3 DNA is TGCGCCAGCAGCTTTTCCCGGGACAGGGGAATGAACACTGAA.

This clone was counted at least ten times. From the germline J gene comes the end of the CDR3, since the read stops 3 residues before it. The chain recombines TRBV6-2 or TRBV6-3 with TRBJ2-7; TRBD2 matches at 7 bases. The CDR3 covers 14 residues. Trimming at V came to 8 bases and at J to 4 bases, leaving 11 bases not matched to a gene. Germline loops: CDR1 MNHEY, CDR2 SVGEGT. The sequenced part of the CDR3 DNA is TGTGCCAGCCTTCCCGGGGGGAGCGGGTACGAG. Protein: CASLPGGSGYE. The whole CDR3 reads CASLPGGSGYEQYF.

The covered CDR3 bases are TGTGCCTGGAGCCATAGTCCGGACTTGAGCACTGAA. As protein: CAWSHSPDLSTE. The full-length CDR3 reads as CAWSHSPDLSTEAFF. The rearrangement uses TRBV30 and TRBJ1-1; D call uncertain. Sequencing ends 3 residues short of the CDR3 end; the germline J gene provides the rest. This CDR3 is 15 amino acids long. Germline CDR1 GTSNPN, CDR2 SVGIG (reference sequence). V was clipped by 3 bases and J by 4 bases, with 18 bases between them. Complete variable domain (other parts from reference TRBV30 and TRBJ1-1): SQTIHQWPATLVQPVGSPLSLECTVEGTSNPNLYWYRQAAGRGLQLLFYSVGIGQISSEVPQNLSASRPQDRQFILSSKKLLLSDSGFYLCAWSHSPDLSTEAFFGQGTRLTVV.

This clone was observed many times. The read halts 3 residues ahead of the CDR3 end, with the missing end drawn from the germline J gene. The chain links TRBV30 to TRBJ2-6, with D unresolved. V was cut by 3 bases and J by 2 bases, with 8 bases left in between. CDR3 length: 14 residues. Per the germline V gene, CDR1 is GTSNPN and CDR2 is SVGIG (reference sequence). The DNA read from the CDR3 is TGTGCCTGGAGCACGTCAGCTGGGGCCAACGTC. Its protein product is CAWSTSAGANV. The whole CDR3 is CAWSTSAGANVLTF. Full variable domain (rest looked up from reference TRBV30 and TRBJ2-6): SQTIHQWPATLVQPVGSPLSLECTVEGTSNPNLYWYRQAAGRGLQLLFYSVGIGQISSEVPQNLSASRPQDRQFILSSKKLLLSDSGFYLCAWSTSAGANVLTFGAGSRLTVL.

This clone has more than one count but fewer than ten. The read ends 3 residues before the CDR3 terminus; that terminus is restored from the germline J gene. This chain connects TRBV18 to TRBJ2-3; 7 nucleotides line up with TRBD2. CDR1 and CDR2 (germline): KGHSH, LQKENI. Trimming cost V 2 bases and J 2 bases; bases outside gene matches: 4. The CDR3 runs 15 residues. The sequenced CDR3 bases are TGTGCCAGCTCACCAATGGGACTACTCACAGATACG. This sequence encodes CASSPMGLLTDT. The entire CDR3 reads CASSPMGLLTDTQYF.

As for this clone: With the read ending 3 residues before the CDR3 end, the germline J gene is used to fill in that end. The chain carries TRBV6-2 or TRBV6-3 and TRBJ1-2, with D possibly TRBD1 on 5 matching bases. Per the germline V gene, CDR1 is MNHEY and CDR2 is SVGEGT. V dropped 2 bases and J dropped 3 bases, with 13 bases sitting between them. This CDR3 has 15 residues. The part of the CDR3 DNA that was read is TGTGCCAGCAGTTACGCCGCGGGGCGGTACTATGGC. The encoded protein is CASSYAAGRYYG. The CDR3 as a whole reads CASSYAAGRYYGYTF.

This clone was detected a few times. CDR3 DNA, as far as it was read: TGTGCCAGCTCGACGGACAGGGGGGTATCCTACGAG. Residues: CASSTDRGVSYE. The entire CDR3 sequence reads CASSTDRGVSYEQYF. The chain couples TRBV18 to TRBJ2-7, with 10 bases aligning to TRBD1. The sequence runs out 3 residues before the end of the CDR3; the remainder is reconstructed from the germline J gene. Losses at the gene ends were 6 bases for V and 1 base for J; bases not matched to a gene: 6. The germline V gene has CDR1 KGHSH and CDR2 LQKENI. The CDR3 has 15 residues.

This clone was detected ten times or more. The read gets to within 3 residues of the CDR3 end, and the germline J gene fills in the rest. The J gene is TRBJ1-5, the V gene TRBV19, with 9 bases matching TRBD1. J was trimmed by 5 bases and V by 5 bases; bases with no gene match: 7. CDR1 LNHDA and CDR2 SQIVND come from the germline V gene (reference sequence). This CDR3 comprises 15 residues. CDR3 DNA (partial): TGTGCCAGTAGTGTGGGACAGGGCGCATATCAGCCC. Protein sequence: CASSVGQGAYQP. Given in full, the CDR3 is CASSVGQGAYQPQHF.